Here is one TCR beta chain with its context. The data were obtained in a study of blood T cell repertoires in COVID-19. Across the whole study: The United States, Italy and Spain supplied acute and convalescent COVID-19 samples. T cells, B-cell-depleted T cells, or PBMCs supplied cDNA or gDNA.

Losses at the gene ends were 5 bases for V and 4 bases for J; bases not matched to a gene: 10. Germline V gene data show CDR1 as SGHVS and CDR2 as FNYEAQ. This CDR3 has 17 residues. Authors' methods: The assay estimated nucleated cells by amplifying reference gene primers. Clones were sequenced by immunoSEQ multiplex PCR, and TCRdb holds only the in-frame ones, with some missing. That table supplies the V and J calls and clone size; D and trimming were determined from the DNA. The sample lists 200,000 or so clones; 80% to 90% were seen once. Source material: peripheral blood. The clonotype comes from a man aged 30 to 39 with active or convalescent COVID-19. This chain uses TRBV7-6 with TRBJ1-6, with 8 bases lining up with TRBD1. As DNA, the CDR3 is TGTGCCAGCAGCCCCCGACAGGGGAGTAGTTATAATTCACCCCTCCACTTT. This encodes CASSPRQGSSYNSPLHF.